A selection of T cell receptor beta chains follows, all from one sample in a study of cytomegalovirus exposure and HLA in healthy donors. TCRdb's copy holds only in-frame clones and misses some; the assay was immunoSEQ multiplex PCR. The sample comprises roughly 98,000 clones, approximately 71% of which are singletons, and less than 8.5% rests with the top ten. The specimen was PBMCs. The receptor source for this set is a female donor in good health and CMV-seronegative. The CDR3 runs from the conserved cysteine through the conserved F or W. The D gene is left open where the match is weak. The size field is filled for only some rows; it gives once, few, many or a size class.

V	J	size	D	CDR3	DNA
TRBV9	TRBJ2-2	once	NA	CASSVPIGAGIFAGELFF	TGTGCCAGCAGCGTCCCCATTGGGGCAGGGATTTTCGCCGGGGAGCTGTTTTTT
TRBV6-4	TRBJ1-1	NA	TRBD1	CASRGDRVSTEAFF	TGTGCCAGCAGAGGGGACAGGGTCTCCACTGAAGCTTTCTTT
TRBV13	TRBJ2-7	NA	NA	CASSLSAGDHYEQYF	TGTGCCAGCAGCTTATCGGCAGGTGACCACTACGAGCAGTACTTC
TRBV19	TRBJ1-5	NA	NA	CASSRVEGNQPQHF	TGTGCCAGTAGTAGGGTGGAGGGGAATCAGCCCCAGCATTTT
TRBV30	TRBJ1-1	few	NA	CAWSVDSRGTEAFF	TGTGCCTGGAGTGTAGACTCCCGGGGCACTGAAGCTTTCTTT
TRBV27	TRBJ1-2	NA	NA	CASSLFGGRENYGYTF	TGTGCCAGCAGTTTATTCGGGGGAAGGGAGAACTATGGCTACACCTTC
TRBV7-2	TRBJ2-2	NA	NA	CASSLAGPKSGELFF	TGTGCCAGCAGCTTAGCGGGGCCTAAGTCCGGGGAGCTGTTTTTT
TRBV6-1	TRBJ2-7	NA	NA	CASIFRDTRSYEQYF	TGTGCCAGCATCTTCCGGGACACTCGCTCCTACGAGCAGTACTTC
TRBV7-3	TRBJ2-7	NA	TRBD1	CASSLRGTGDTKQYF	TGTGCCAGCAGCTTAAGGGGGACAGGGGACACTAAGCAGTACTTC
TRBV28	TRBJ1-4	NA	NA	CASSFPGAGANEKLFF	TGTGCCAGCAGTTTCCCGGGGGCGGGGGCTAATGAAAAACTGTTTTTT
TRBV5-8	TRBJ2-2	NA	NA	CASSLRWGPKNTGELFF	TGTGCCAGCAGCTTGCGTTGGGGGCCGAAGAACACCGGGGAGCTGTTTTTT
TRBV7-9	TRBJ1-3	NA	NA	CASSPNSGNTIYF	TGTGCCAGCAGTCCAAACTCTGGAAACACCATATATTTT
TRBV28	TRBJ2-5	NA	TRBD2	CASSFIARASGSGEETQYF	TGTGCCAGCAGTTTTATTGCCCGGGCTAGCGGGAGTGGAGAAGAGACCCAGTACTTC
TRBV18	TRBJ1-5	NA	TRBD1	CASSLSGQGANQPQHF	TGTGCCAGCTCACTATCCGGACAGGGGGCGAATCAGCCCCAGCATTTT
TRBV2	TRBJ2-2	NA	TRBD2	CASRGGDGELFF	TGTGCCAGCAGGGGAGGGGACGGGGAGCTGTTTTTT
TRBV9	TRBJ1-2	NA	NA	CASSVQNYGYTF	TGTGCCAGCAGCGTACAGAACTATGGCTACACCTTC
TRBV6-1	TRBJ2-7	NA	NA	CASSEEAGSAYEQYF	TGTGCCAGCAGTGAAGAGGCGGGATCGGCATACGAGCAGTACTTC
TRBV7-6	TRBJ1-1	NA	NA	CASSQWRGRANTEAFF	TGTGCCAGCAGCCAATGGAGGGGAAGGGCGAACACTGAAGCTTTCTTT
TRBV7-6	TRBJ2-1	NA	NA	CASSRTGVDEQFF	TGTGCCAGCAGCCGGACTGGTGTGGATGAGCAGTTCTTC
TRBV5-1	TRBJ2-5	NA	NA	CASSLGDQETQYF	TGCGCCAGCAGCTTGGGAGACCAAGAGACCCAGTACTTC
TRBV11-2	TRBJ1-6	NA	TRBD1	CASSLVGSGGGSSPLHF	TGTGCCAGCAGCTTAGTCGGGTCAGGGGGCGGGAGTTCACCCCTCCACTTT
TRBV5-4	TRBJ1-1	NA	NA	CASSFLRGGNTEAFF	TGTGCCAGCAGCTTCTTACGCGGGGGGAACACTGAAGCTTTCTTT
TRBV7-3	TRBJ2-1	NA	NA	CASSLLGDEQFF	TGTGCCAGCAGCTTACTCGGGGATGAGCAGTTCTTC
TRBV4-3	TRBJ1-1	few	TRBD1	CASSPDRGNLNTEAFF	TGCGCCAGCAGCCCCGACAGGGGTAATTTGAACACTGAAGCTTTCTTT
TRBV5-4	TRBJ1-1	NA	TRBD1	CASSYRTGETEAFF	TGTGCCAGCAGCTACCGGACAGGGGAGACTGAAGCTTTCTTT
TRBV5-1	TRBJ2-1	NA	TRBD2	CASSPPQRGDYNEQFF	TGCGCCAGCAGCCCACCTCAGCGGGGAGACTACAATGAGCAGTTCTTC
TRBV18	TRBJ2-2	NA	NA	CASSRDSYTGELFF	TGTGCCAGCTCGCGGGACTCCTACACCGGGGAGCTGTTTTTT
TRBV5-6	TRBJ1-1	NA	NA	CASSLPNPTAEAFF	TGTGCCAGCAGCTTGCCCAACCCAACGGCTGAAGCTTTCTTT
TRBV6-1	TRBJ2-7	NA	TRBD2	CASSVPGLAGSYEQYF	TGTGCCAGCAGTGTACCGGGACTAGCGGGCTCCTACGAGCAGTACTTC
TRBV6-5	TRBJ2-1	once	NA	CASSYVGVSYNEQFF	TGTGCCAGCAGTTACGTAGGGGTATCCTACAATGAGCAGTTCTTC
TRBV6-5	TRBJ2-1	NA	NA	CASSARVYYNEQFF	TGTGCCAGCAGTGCTCGGGTCTACTACAATGAGCAGTTCTTC
TRBV6-5	TRBJ1-6	NA	TRBD1	CASRAGGSYNSPLHF	TGTGCCAGCAGGGCAGGGGGTTCCTATAATTCACCCCTCCACTTT
TRBV29-1	TRBJ2-7	few	NA	CSVETTYGAYEQYF	TGCAGCGTCGAAACCACCTACGGGGCCTACGAGCAGTACTTC
TRBV7-6	TRBJ1-5	NA	TRBD1	CASSPYGTEVQPQHF	TGTGCCAGCAGCCCCTACGGGACAGAAGTACAGCCCCAGCATTTT
TRBV2	TRBJ2-7	NA	NA	CASRTRGLSYEQYF	TGTGCCAGCAGGACTCGAGGCCTCTCCTACGAGCAGTACTTC
TRBV9	TRBJ2-1	NA	TRBD2	CASSAFGTSVRNEQFF	TGTGCCAGCAGCGCATTTGGGACTAGCGTTAGGAATGAGCAGTTCTTC
TRBV5-1	TRBJ2-2	NA	NA	CASSLISGFRTGELFF	TGCGCCAGCAGCTTGATCTCGGGTTTTCGCACCGGGGAGCTGTTTTTT
TRBV7-9	TRBJ1-1	NA	TRBD1	CSSSLRRGPHRGRDTEAFF	TGTTCCAGCAGCTTACGTCGGGGCCCCCACAGGGGGCGAGATACTGAAGCTTTCTTT
TRBV4-1	TRBJ2-1	NA	NA	CASSTTTTASYNEQFF	TGCGCCAGCAGTACCACAACGACAGCCTCCTACAATGAGCAGTTCTTC
TRBV5-1	TRBJ1-5	once	TRBD1	CASSPGTGGAGSNQPQHF	TGCGCCAGCAGCCCGGGGACAGGGGGCGCGGGAAGCAATCAGCCCCAGCATTTT
TRBV19	TRBJ2-1	NA	TRBD1	CASRYSGGEQFF	TGTGCCAGTAGATATTCAGGGGGCGAGCAGTTCTTC
TRBV9	TRBJ2-2	NA	TRBD1	CASSVGDRETGELFF	TGTGCCAGCAGCGTAGGAGACAGGGAAACCGGGGAGCTGTTTTTT
TRBV6-5	TRBJ1-1	NA	NA	CASRTDRKIIDEAFF	TGTGCCAGCAGAACTGACAGGAAAATTATAGATGAAGCTTTCTTT
TRBV2	TRBJ2-7	NA	NA	CASQLGTSLDEQYF	TGTGCCAGTCAGCTAGGGACATCTTTGGACGAGCAGTACTTC
TRBV11-2	TRBJ2-7	NA	TRBD1	CASSWTGAGEQYF	TGTGCCAGCAGTTGGACAGGGGCGGGCGAGCAGTACTTC
TRBV5-1	TRBJ2-1	NA	TRBD1	CASSTGTGGSYNEQFF	TGCGCCAGCAGCACCGGGACAGGGGGCTCCTACAATGAGCAGTTCTTC
TRBV7-9	TRBJ2-1	NA	TRBD2	CASSLGSGGRYNEQFF	TGTGCCAGCAGCCTCGGTTCGGGGGGGAGATACAATGAGCAGTTCTTC